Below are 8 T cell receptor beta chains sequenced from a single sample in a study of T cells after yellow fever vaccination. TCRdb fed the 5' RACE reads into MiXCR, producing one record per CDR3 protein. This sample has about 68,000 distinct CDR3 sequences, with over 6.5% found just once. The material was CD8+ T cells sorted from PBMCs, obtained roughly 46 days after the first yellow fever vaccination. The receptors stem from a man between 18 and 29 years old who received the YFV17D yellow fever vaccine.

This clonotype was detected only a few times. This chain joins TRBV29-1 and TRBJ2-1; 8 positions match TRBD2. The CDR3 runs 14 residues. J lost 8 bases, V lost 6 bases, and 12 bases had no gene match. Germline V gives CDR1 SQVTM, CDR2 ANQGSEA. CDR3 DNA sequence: TGCAGCGTAACTTTAGCGGGGCTCATCTATGAGCAGTTCTTC. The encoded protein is CSVTLAGLIYEQFF.

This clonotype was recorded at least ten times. CDR3 residues: CASGRQRFGDTEAFF. The CDR3 coding sequence is TGTGCCAGCGGGCGACAGCGTTTCGGGGACACTGAAGCTTTCTTT. The chain couples TRBV12-3 or TRBV12-4 to TRBJ1-1, with D tentatively TRBD1 (5 bases). The CDR3 is made up of 15 amino acids. V lost 8 bases and J lost 3, with 19 bases in between.

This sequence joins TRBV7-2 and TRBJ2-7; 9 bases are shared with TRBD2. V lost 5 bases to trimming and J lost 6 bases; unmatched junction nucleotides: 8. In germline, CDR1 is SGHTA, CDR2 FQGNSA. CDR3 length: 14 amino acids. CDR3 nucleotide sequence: TGTGCCAGCAGCCCCTTGGCGGGGGGGACCGAGCAGTACGTC. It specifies CASSPLAGGTEQYV.

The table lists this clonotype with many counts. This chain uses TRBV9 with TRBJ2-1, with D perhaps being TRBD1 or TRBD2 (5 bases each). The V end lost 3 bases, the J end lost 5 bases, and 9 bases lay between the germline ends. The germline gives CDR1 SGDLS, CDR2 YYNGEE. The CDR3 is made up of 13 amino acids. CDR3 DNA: TGTGCCAGCAGCGCCGGGACCAACAATGAGCAGTTCTTC. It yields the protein CASSAGTNNEQFF.

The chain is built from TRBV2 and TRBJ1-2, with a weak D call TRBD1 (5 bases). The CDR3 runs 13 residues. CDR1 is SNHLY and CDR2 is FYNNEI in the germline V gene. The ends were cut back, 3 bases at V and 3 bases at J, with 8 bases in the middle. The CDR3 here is CASSEGRDYGYTF. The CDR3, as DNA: TGTGCCAGCAGTGAGGGGCGGGACTATGGCTACACCTTC. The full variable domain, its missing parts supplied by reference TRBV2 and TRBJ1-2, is EPEVTQTPSHQVTQMGQEVILRCVPISNHLYFYWYRQILGQKVEFLVSFYNNEISEKSEIFDDQFSVERPDGSNFTLKIRSTKLEDSAMYFCASSEGRDYGYTFGSGTRLTVV.

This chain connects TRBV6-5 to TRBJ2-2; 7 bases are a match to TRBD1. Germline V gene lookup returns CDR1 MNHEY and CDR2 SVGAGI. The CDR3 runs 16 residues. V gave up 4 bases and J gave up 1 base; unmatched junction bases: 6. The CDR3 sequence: CASSSQDRLNTGELFF. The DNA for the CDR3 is TGTGCCAGCAGTTCCCAGGACAGGCTGAACACCGGGGAGCTGTTTTTT.

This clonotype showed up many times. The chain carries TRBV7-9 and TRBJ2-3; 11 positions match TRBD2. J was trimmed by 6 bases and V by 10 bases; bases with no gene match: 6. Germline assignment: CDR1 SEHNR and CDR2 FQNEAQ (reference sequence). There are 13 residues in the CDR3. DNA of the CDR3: TGTGCCACGAATAGCGGGGGGGCTGATACGCAGTATTTT. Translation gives CATNSGGADTQYF.

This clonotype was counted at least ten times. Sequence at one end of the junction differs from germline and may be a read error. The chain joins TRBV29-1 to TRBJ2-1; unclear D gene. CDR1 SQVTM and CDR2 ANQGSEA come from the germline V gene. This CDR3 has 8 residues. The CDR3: CSVEDLSF. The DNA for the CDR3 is TGCAGCGTTGAAGACTTGTCCTTC.